The T cell receptor beta chain under discussion was sequenced for a study of shared clonotypes between healthy human individuals (dated by TCRdb to 2018 to 2020). Background on the whole study: Three men and a couple of women, aged 18 to 49 years, made up the cohort. For each donor, three plates each were used for CD4 naive and CD4 memory, two plates were used for CD8 naive, and one plate was used for CD8 memory. The study deeply sequenced blood TCR repertoires of several healthy adults to estimate repertoire size and the extent of clonotype sharing between individuals. To increase sequencing depth and limit assay-specific biases, TCR repertoire library preparation and sequencing were carried out by different laboratories using diverse techniques. Between about 0.8 and 9 billion PBMCs per donor were obtained by leukapheresis.

The paper as a whole reports these results and caveats: Clonotypes shared by all four sorted-subset donors showed higher generation probabilities than non-shared clonotypes. Because the study included only a small number of donors, the genetic and exposure-history diversity represented was limited. Sharing across a few donors was observed for 4.5% to 6.5% of naive CD4, 3.5% of naive CD8, roughly 2.3% of memory CD4, and over 0.3% of memory CD8 clonotypes. Larger estimated clonotype richness was generally found for naive subsets than for memory subsets. Rarefaction of sorted-subset datasets indicated incomplete sequencing despite the large sequencing depth. Only blood was sampled, and tissue TCR repertoires likely differ from those in blood. Based on pairwise subsampling, the degree of clonotype sharing among donors was expected to be affected by sequencing depth.

TCR CDR3 regions were amplified from genomic DNA by multiplex PCR using the deep immunoSEQ assay. Genomic DNA extracted from each cell subset was distributed evenly over all wells of several immunoSEQ 96-well plates, and each plate served as one replicate. For sorted subsets, around 0.2 ug of genomic DNA, equivalent to 30,000 or so T cell genomes, went into each replicate PCR. Purified libraries were measured with a Qubit 3.0 fluorometer, size-checked on a Bioanalyzer 2100, and measured again with the KAPA Library Quantification kit. Each immunoSEQ 96-well plate was sequenced on its own single-read 150-cycle Illumina NextSeq 550 flow cell. Processing in the source paper ran as follows. Because only junctional sequences without quality scores were contained in the immunoSEQ output, filtering matching that applied to full-length reads could not be performed. To assign V/J genes and CDR3, sequences were annotated using PyIR, a Python wrapper for IgBLAST v1.9, with IMGT germline references. Reads were removed for weak V/J assignments (E-value above 1e-6), missing CDR3, stop codons, out-of-frame junctions, or ambiguous translated residues. V3J clonotypes were defined by identical inferred V gene, J gene, and CDR3 amino acid sequence. Percentage overlap between repertoires was calculated by dividing the number of shared unique clonotypes by the size of the smaller repertoire. Three approaches were used to assess repertoire richness: RTK rarefaction, the Chao1 estimator, and Recon v2.1 estimates of unobserved clonotypes. Generation probabilities were computed with OLGA for all TCRbeta clonotypes obtained by the gDNA method from a handful of donors. TCRdb obtained this table from immuneACCESS and retained in-frame rearrangements with V and J assigned. These tables miss some clones; where compared with another copy, unresolved V genes account for less than half of the shortfall, and the remainder is unexplained. That table gives V, J and clone size, and the DNA gave D and trimming. The sample table records some 2,000,000 clones; about 95% of these occur just once. The ten top clones hold 1.1% of the sample.

CD8 naive samples consisted of CD45RO-negative cells that were positively selected for CCR7, yielding a CD45RA+CCR7+ population without TemRA cells. The donors were healthy, HIV-negative adults who had no recently reported acute infections or vaccinations. All donors were Caucasian adults living in Nashville, Tennessee, USA. After blood collection by leukapheresis, PBMCs were isolated using Ficoll-Histopaque density gradient centrifugation and then cryopreserved in the vapor phase of liquid nitrogen. Analytical flow cytometry was used to check the purity and quantity of each magnetically sorted T cell population. From each sorted fraction, genomic DNA was isolated and quantified by UV absorbance on a Nanodrop 2000c. About this clone itself: The antigen it recognizes is unknown. Base qualities are missing; no much larger clone stands one base away.

V lost 4 bases and J lost 7 bases; the stretch between them is 17 bases long. The germline V gene yields SGDLS for CDR1 and YYNGEE for CDR2. From cysteine to phenylalanine, the CDR3 is 14 amino acids long. The entry retains the CDR3 DNA only, 42 bases that are in frame from base 1. The sequencing input was naive CD8+ T cells sorted from blood. Per the publication, the cell subset or site label means: CD45RA+CCR7+. The clonotype comes from a man aged 18 to 29 in good health. This chain joins TRBV9 to TRBJ1-1, with TRBD1 as a weak D call on 5 bases. The CDR3 is CASSPEGAGLEAFF. The nucleotide sequence reads as follows: TGTGCCAGCAGCCCCGAAGGGGCGGGGCTTGAAGCTTTCTTT.